The rows below give T cell receptor beta chains drawn from one sample of a study of cytomegalovirus exposure and HLA in healthy donors. Using immunoSEQ multiplex PCR, the repertoire was profiled, and TCRdb retains in-frame clones only, with some absent. This sample has more than 140,000 clones; 60% to 80% occur once, and the top ten carry roughly 0.68%. Sequences were obtained from PBMCs. These TCRs come from a male donor in good health and CMV-seronegative. Each CDR3 is given with its conserved first and last residue. The D gene is left open where the match is weak. Not all rows give a size; the values are once, few, many and, for expanded clones, a class.

d_gene: TRBD2; abundance: -; j_gene: TRBJ2-5; v_gene: TRBV19; CDR3nt: TGTGCCAGTAGTATGGTAGCGGGACAAGAGACCCAATACTTC; CDR3aa: CASSMVAGQETQYF
d_gene: TRBD1; abundance: -; j_gene: TRBJ2-1; v_gene: TRBV5-1; CDR3nt: TGCGCCAGCAGACCAACCGGGACAGGGGACTACAATGAGCAGTTCTTC; CDR3aa: CASRPTGTGDYNEQFF
d_gene: -; abundance: -; j_gene: TRBJ2-7; v_gene: TRBV18; CDR3nt: TGTGCCAGCTCACCACCGGTGGTCGCCGGCGAGCAGTACTTC; CDR3aa: CASSPPVVAGEQYF
d_gene: -; abundance: -; j_gene: TRBJ2-1; v_gene: TRBV11-2; CDR3nt: TGTGCCAGCAGCTTAGGTAGCGGCGGGGAGTTCTTC; CDR3aa: CASSLGSGGEFF
d_gene: TRBD1; abundance: few; j_gene: TRBJ1-2; v_gene: TRBV19; CDR3nt: TGTGCCAGTAGTATAGCTGTGGGACAGGGGTATGGCTACACCTTC; CDR3aa: CASSIAVGQGYGYTF
d_gene: TRBD1; abundance: -; j_gene: TRBJ1-2; v_gene: TRBV10-1; CDR3nt: TGCGCCAGCAGTCGGACAGGTTATACTATGGCTATATACTATGGCTACACCTTC; CDR3aa: CASSRTGYTMAIYYGYTF
d_gene: -; abundance: -; j_gene: TRBJ1-2; v_gene: TRBV19; CDR3nt: TGTGCCAGTACCACCGACAGGTCGATTGGCTACACCTTC; CDR3aa: CASTTDRSIGYTF
d_gene: TRBD1; abundance: few; j_gene: TRBJ1-5; v_gene: TRBV9; CDR3nt: TGTGCCAGCAGCGGAGACAGGGGTGATCAGCCCCAGCATTTT; CDR3aa: CASSGDRGDQPQHF
d_gene: TRBD1; abundance: -; j_gene: TRBJ1-2; v_gene: TRBV6-5; CDR3nt: TGTGCCAGCAGCCCCGACAGGGCGCGAGGCTACACCTTC; CDR3aa: CASSPDRARGYTF
d_gene: -; abundance: few; j_gene: TRBJ2-7; v_gene: TRBV2; CDR3nt: TGTGCCAGCGGGAGGACTGCCGCCTACGAGCAGTACTTC; CDR3aa: CASGRTAAYEQYF
d_gene: -; abundance: -; j_gene: TRBJ1-2; v_gene: TRBV7-3; CDR3nt: TGTGCCAGCAGCTTAACACAGGTCGGCTATGGCTACACCTTC; CDR3aa: CASSLTQVGYGYTF
d_gene: -; abundance: -; j_gene: TRBJ2-7; v_gene: TRBV12-2; CDR3nt: TGTGCAAGTCGCTTCGCCGGGACAGGGGACTCCTACGAGCAGTACTTC; CDR3aa: CASRFAGTGDSYEQYF
d_gene: -; abundance: -; j_gene: TRBJ2-7; v_gene: TRBV11-2; CDR3nt: TGTGCCAGCAGCTTAGACGCAGGGGGGTACTACGAGCAGTACTTC; CDR3aa: CASSLDAGGYYEQYF
d_gene: TRBD2; abundance: -; j_gene: TRBJ2-7; v_gene: TRBV6-5; CDR3nt: TGTGCCAGCACCCATAGCGGGACCTCCTACGAGCAGTACTTC; CDR3aa: CASTHSGTSYEQYF
d_gene: -; abundance: once; j_gene: TRBJ1-5; v_gene: TRBV15; CDR3nt: TGTGCCACCAGCTCCCCTTTAGGAGGGGAACCCAATCAGCCCCAGCATTTT; CDR3aa: CATSSPLGGEPNQPQHF
d_gene: TRBD1; abundance: -; j_gene: TRBJ2-1; v_gene: TRBV27; CDR3nt: TGTGCCAGTGTCGGGACAGGGGTCTACAATGAGCAGTTCTTC; CDR3aa: CASVGTGVYNEQFF
d_gene: -; abundance: -; j_gene: TRBJ1-1; v_gene: TRBV7-2; CDR3nt: TGTGCCAGCAGCACCTATTTAAACACTGAAGCTTTCTTT; CDR3aa: CASSTYLNTEAFF
d_gene: -; abundance: few; j_gene: TRBJ2-2; v_gene: TRBV5-6; CDR3nt: TGTGCCAGCAGCTTGCCGAGGGATAACACCGGGGAGCTGTTTTTT; CDR3aa: CASSLPRDNTGELFF
d_gene: -; abundance: -; j_gene: TRBJ2-3; v_gene: TRBV19; CDR3nt: TGTGCCAGTAGTATATATCCCCCTAGCACAGATACGCAGTATTTT; CDR3aa: CASSIYPPSTDTQYF
d_gene: -; abundance: -; j_gene: TRBJ2-1; v_gene: TRBV6-5; CDR3nt: TGTGCCAGCAGTTACAGGACTGGTGAGCAGTTCTTC; CDR3aa: CASSYRTGEQFF
d_gene: TRBD1; abundance: -; j_gene: TRBJ2-3; v_gene: TRBV7-9; CDR3nt: TGTGCCAGCAGCTTAAACTACAGGGGAGATACGCAGTATTTT; CDR3aa: CASSLNYRGDTQYF
d_gene: TRBD1; abundance: once; j_gene: TRBJ2-7; v_gene: TRBV7-2; CDR3nt: TGTGCCAGCAGCCGACAGGGACGAGGATACGAGCAGTACTTC; CDR3aa: CASSRQGRGYEQYF
d_gene: -; abundance: -; j_gene: TRBJ1-6; v_gene: TRBV9; CDR3nt: TGTGCCAGCAGCGCGACACCGAGCTCCTATAATTCACCCCTCCACTTT; CDR3aa: CASSATPSSYNSPLHF
d_gene: -; abundance: once; j_gene: TRBJ2-2; v_gene: TRBV27; CDR3nt: TGTGCCAGCAGCCGCGACAGTGGGACCGGGGAGCTGTTTTTT; CDR3aa: CASSRDSGTGELFF
d_gene: -; abundance: once; j_gene: TRBJ2-7; v_gene: TRBV7-2; CDR3nt: TGTGCCAGCAGCCGAAGTGGTGGAGTCTACGAGCAGTACTTC; CDR3aa: CASSRSGGVYEQYF
d_gene: -; abundance: -; j_gene: TRBJ1-5; v_gene: TRBV19; CDR3nt: TGTGCCAGTATTAGGGGGAAGGGGAGCAATCAGCCCCAGCATTTT; CDR3aa: CASIRGKGSNQPQHF
d_gene: TRBD2; abundance: -; j_gene: TRBJ2-1; v_gene: TRBV5-6; CDR3nt: TGTGCCAGCAGCTCCGGACTAGCGGGGGGACAATACAATGAGCAGTTCTTC; CDR3aa: CASSSGLAGGQYNEQFF
d_gene: -; abundance: -; j_gene: TRBJ1-5; v_gene: TRBV4-1; CDR3nt: TGCGCCAGCAGCCAAGAAGGGGGGGCCCAAGGGCAGCCCCAGCATTTT; CDR3aa: CASSQEGGAQGQPQHF
d_gene: -; abundance: -; j_gene: TRBJ2-1; v_gene: TRBV28; CDR3nt: TGTGCCAGCAGCCCGGGGTACAATGAGCAGTTCTTC; CDR3aa: CASSPGYNEQFF
d_gene: -; abundance: few; j_gene: TRBJ1-5; v_gene: TRBV2; CDR3nt: TGTGCCAGCAGCCGGGGAGACAATCAGCCCCAGCATTTT; CDR3aa: CASSRGDNQPQHF
d_gene: -; abundance: -; j_gene: TRBJ2-5; v_gene: TRBV27; CDR3nt: TGTGCCAGCAGGGTTGCGGAGACCCAGTACTTC; CDR3aa: CASRVAETQYF
d_gene: -; abundance: -; j_gene: TRBJ1-2; v_gene: TRBV2; CDR3nt: TGTGCCAGCAGTGGAACAGCTGGTTATGGCTACACCTTC; CDR3aa: CASSGTAGYGYTF
d_gene: TRBD1; abundance: once; j_gene: TRBJ2-7; v_gene: TRBV19; CDR3nt: TGTGCCAGTAGCGGGGTGGACAGGGGCTTACGGGTGCAGTACTTC; CDR3aa: CASSGVDRGLRVQYF
d_gene: TRBD2; abundance: once; j_gene: TRBJ2-2; v_gene: TRBV7-8; CDR3nt: TGTGCCAGCAGTCCGGGGGGAAGGTCCGGGGAGCTGTTTTTT; CDR3aa: CASSPGGRSGELFF
d_gene: -; abundance: once; j_gene: TRBJ2-5; v_gene: TRBV7-9; CDR3nt: TGTTCCAGCAGCCAAAGCCCTGGGCAGACGTACCAAGAGACCCAGTACTTC; CDR3aa: CSSSQSPGQTYQETQYF
d_gene: TRBD2; abundance: -; j_gene: TRBJ2-3; v_gene: TRBV4-3; CDR3nt: TGCGCCAGCAGCCAAGATTGGGGGGGGAACACAGATACGCAGTATTTT; CDR3aa: CASSQDWGGNTDTQYF
d_gene: -; abundance: -; j_gene: TRBJ2-5; v_gene: TRBV21-1; CDR3nt: TGTGCCAGCAGCAGGGGATCAGACAGGGAGAAAGAGACCCAGTACTTC; CDR3aa: CASSRGSDREKETQYF
d_gene: -; abundance: once; j_gene: TRBJ1-1; v_gene: TRBV29-1; CDR3nt: TGCAGCGTTGAAGGGCCGATGAACACTGAAGCTTTCTTT; CDR3aa: CSVEGPMNTEAFF
d_gene: -; abundance: -; j_gene: TRBJ1-6; v_gene: TRBV7-2; CDR3nt: TGTGCCAGCAGTCAAGCGGAGGGGACACCCCTCCACTTT; CDR3aa: CASSQAEGTPLHF
d_gene: TRBD1; abundance: -; j_gene: TRBJ1-1; v_gene: TRBV18; CDR3nt: TGTGCCAGCTCACAAGCCGGGACAGGTGGGATCTTCGTAGCTTTCTTT; CDR3aa: CASSQAGTGGIFVAFF
d_gene: TRBD1; abundance: -; j_gene: TRBJ2-5; v_gene: TRBV18; CDR3nt: TGTGCCAGCTCACGGGGACAGCAAGAGACCCAGTACTTC; CDR3aa: CASSRGQQETQYF
d_gene: TRBD2; abundance: few; j_gene: TRBJ2-1; v_gene: TRBV6-6; CDR3nt: TGTGCCAGCAGTTACTCGGGGACTAGTTATGGTGAGCAGTTCTTC; CDR3aa: CASSYSGTSYGEQFF
d_gene: TRBD2; abundance: -; j_gene: TRBJ2-7; v_gene: TRBV19; CDR3nt: TGTGCCAGTAGCGGACTAGCGGGAGGAATAGGGTACGAGCAGTACTTC; CDR3aa: CASSGLAGGIGYEQYF
d_gene: -; abundance: -; j_gene: TRBJ1-5; v_gene: TRBV2; CDR3nt: TGTGCCAGCAGTTCAAGAGGGGGAGTTAATCAGCCCCAGCATTTT; CDR3aa: CASSSRGGVNQPQHF
d_gene: -; abundance: -; j_gene: TRBJ2-3; v_gene: TRBV6-4; CDR3nt: TGTGCCAGCAGTCCTACGACTGCGGGGGATACGCAGTATTTT; CDR3aa: CASSPTTAGDTQYF
d_gene: TRBD1; abundance: -; j_gene: TRBJ1-6; v_gene: TRBV30; CDR3nt: TGTGCCTGGAGCTACGGACCGGGACAGGGAACGTATAACTCACCCCTCCACTTT; CDR3aa: CAWSYGPGQGTYNSPLHF